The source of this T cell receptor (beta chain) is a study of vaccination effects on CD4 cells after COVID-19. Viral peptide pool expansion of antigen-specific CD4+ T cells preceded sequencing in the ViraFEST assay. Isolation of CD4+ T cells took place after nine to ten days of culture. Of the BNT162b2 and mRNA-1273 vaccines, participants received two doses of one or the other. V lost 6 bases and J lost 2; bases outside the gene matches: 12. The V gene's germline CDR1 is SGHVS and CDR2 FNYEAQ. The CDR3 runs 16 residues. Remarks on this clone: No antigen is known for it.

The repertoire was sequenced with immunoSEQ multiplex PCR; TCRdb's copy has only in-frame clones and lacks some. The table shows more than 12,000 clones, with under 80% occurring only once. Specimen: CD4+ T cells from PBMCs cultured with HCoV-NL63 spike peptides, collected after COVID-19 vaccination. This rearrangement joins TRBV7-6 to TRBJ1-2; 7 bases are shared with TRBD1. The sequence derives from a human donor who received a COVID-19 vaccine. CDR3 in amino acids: CASSRTYRDSNYGYTF. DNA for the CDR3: TGTGCCAGCAGTCGAACCTACCGGGACAGCAACTATGGCTACACCTTC.